This passage covers 8 T cell receptor beta chains from one sample sequenced in a study of OX40 agonist ivuxolimab in advanced cancers. Here immunoSEQ multiplex PCR was the method, and the copy in TCRdb shows in-frame clones only, minus some. The sample includes 53,000 or so clones, about 81% of them seen just once. Material: CD4+ or CD8+ T cells sorted from blood, obtained in a trial of the OX40 agonist ivuxolimab. The receptors were sampled from an adult with an advanced solid tumor such as melanoma, head and neck, liver or kidney cancer.

V and J are TRBV11-2 and TRBJ2-1; 13 bases agree with TRBD2. Germline V gene data show CDR1 as SGHAT and CDR2 as FQNNGV. The CDR3 length is 15 residues. J lost 9 bases, V lost 0 bases, and 2 bases had no gene match. The CDR3 sequence is CASSLELAGGGEQFF. CDR3 in DNA: TGTGCCAGCAGCTTAGAACTAGCGGGAGGGGGTGAGCAGTTCTTC.

The chain recombines TRBV10-3 with TRBJ1-2; no clear D. Trimming cost V 2 bases and J 6 bases, with 13 bases left between them. This CDR3 spans 14 amino acids. Germline V gene lookup returns CDR1 ENHRY and CDR2 SYGVKD. The CDR3 here is CAISEMKTENGYTF. CDR3 DNA: TGTGCCATCAGTGAGATGAAGACGGAGAATGGCTACACCTTC.

The chain joins TRBV11-2 to TRBJ2-7, with 14 bases aligning to TRBD2. CDR1 is SGHAT, CDR2 FQNNGV, per germline. This CDR3 contains 18 residues. The J segment lost 5 bases and the V segment lost 0 bases, leaving 9 bases of the junction unmatched. CDR3 in amino acids: CASSLDLGGLAGVHEQYF. CDR3 nucleotides: TGTGCCAGCAGCTTAGATCTCGGGGGACTAGCGGGAGTTCACGAGCAGTACTTC.

The chain is built from TRBV30 and TRBJ2-1; TRBD2 agrees at 7 bases. The CDR3 runs to 16 residues. The germline gives CDR1 GTSNPN, CDR2 SVGIG (reference sequence). V shed 6 bases and J 0 bases; nucleotides not matched to a gene: 11. In DNA form, the CDR3 reads TGTGCCTGTGCGGTTAGCGGGCCGGCCTCCTACAATGAGCAGTTCTTC. Its protein is CACAVSGPASYNEQFF.

V gene TRBV2 combines with J gene TRBJ1-4; 7 bases agree with TRBD1. The V segment lost 6 bases and the J segment 8 bases; nucleotides outside the gene matches: 6. This CDR3 region has 13 residues. Germline CDR1 is SNHLY and CDR2 is FYNNEI. DNA for the CDR3: TGTGCCAGCAGACGGGACAGTAGCGAAAAACTGTTTTTT. Its translation: CASRRDSSEKLFF. Full variable domain (missing parts from reference TRBV2 and TRBJ1-4): EPEVTQTPSHQVTQMGQEVILRCVPISNHLYFYWYRQILGQKVEFLVSFYNNEISEKSEIFDDQFSVERPDGSNFTLKIRSTKLEDSAMYFCASRRDSSEKLFFGSGTQLSVL.

Only a few counts were recorded for this clone. The V and J genes are TRBV5-4 and TRBJ2-3; D gene uncertain. From germline, CDR1 is SGHNT and CDR2 YYREEE (reference sequence). V was shortened by 2 bases and J by 5 bases, with 9 bases between the two germline ends. The CDR3 runs 13 residues. The CDR3, as DNA: TGTGCCAGCAGCTTCTGGGGTGGAGATACGCAGTATTTT. Translated, it gives CASSFWGGDTQYF.

This clone occurred once. This chain joins TRBV5-1 and TRBJ2-7; 7 positions match TRBD2. The CDR3 covers 15 residues. Unmatched junction bases numbered 7, after V lost 4 bases and J lost 0 bases. The germline V gene has CDR1 SGHRS and CDR2 YFSETQ. CDR3: CASSPLGRDSYEQYF. As DNA, the CDR3 is TGCGCCAGCAGCCCGCTAGGGAGGGACTCCTACGAGCAGTACTTC.

Turning to this clone: This specimen includes other DNA sequences encoding the same CDR3. The rearrangement joins TRBV6-1 to TRBJ2-1, with 13 nucleotides matching TRBD2. Germline CDR1 reads MNHNS; CDR2 reads SASEGT. J was trimmed by 6 bases and V by 1 base; bases with no gene match: 0. CDR3 size: 15 residues. For the CDR3, the DNA is TGTGCCAGCAGTGAAGGGACTAGCGGGAGCAATGAGCAGTTCTTC. It translates to CASSEGTSGSNEQFF.